This TCR beta chain was sequenced for a study of Ad26.COV2.S vaccination and SARS-CoV-2 variants. Only in-frame clones appear in the TCRdb table, and some are missing; sequencing was by immunoSEQ multiplex PCR. The sample holds roughly 460,000 clones, 89% seen once. This CDR3 is 14 amino acids long. Germline V gene data show CDR1 as SGHAT and CDR2 as FQNNGV. The ends lost 5 bases at V and 8 bases at J; junction bases unmatched: 9. This sample's treatment: around 19 received Ad26.COV2.S at low or high dose, single or two shots; five or six received placebo; per-sample allocation not given. Samples were taken on day 63 after the first vaccine or placebo injection. Whole-study results and caveats: Participants given vaccine showed non-spike TCR breadth similar to that of placebo recipients.

A word on this clone: Antigen unknown.

Sequencing was performed on peripheral blood, taken in a trial of Ad26.COV2.S vaccine versus placebo. V gene TRBV11-2 combines with J gene TRBJ1-3, with 7 bases fitting TRBD1. The TCR sequence derives from a person aged 18-65 years who received the Ad26.COV2.S COVID-19 vaccine or a placebo. The CDR3 spells CASSLATGPDTIYF. The CDR3, as DNA: TGTGCCAGCAGCCTCGCGACAGGGCCCGACACCATATATTTT. Complete variable domain (other parts from reference TRBV11-2 and TRBJ1-3): EAGVAQSPRYKIIEKRQSVAFWCNPISGHATLYWYQQILGQGPKLLIQFQNNGVVDDSQLPKDRFSAERLKGVDSTLKIQPAKLEDSAVYLCASSLATGPDTIYFGEGSWLTVV.